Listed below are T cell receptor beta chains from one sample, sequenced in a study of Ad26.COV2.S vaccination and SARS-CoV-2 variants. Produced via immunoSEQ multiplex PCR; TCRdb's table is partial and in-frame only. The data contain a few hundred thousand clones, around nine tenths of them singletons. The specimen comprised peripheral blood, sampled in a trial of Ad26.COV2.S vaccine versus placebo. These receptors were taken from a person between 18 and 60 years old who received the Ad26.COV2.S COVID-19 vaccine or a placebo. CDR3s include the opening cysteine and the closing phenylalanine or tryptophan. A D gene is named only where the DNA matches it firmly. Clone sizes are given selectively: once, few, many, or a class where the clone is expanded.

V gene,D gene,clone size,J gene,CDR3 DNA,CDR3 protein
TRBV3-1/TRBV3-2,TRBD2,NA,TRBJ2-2,TGTGCCAGCAGCCAAGGACTAGCGGGGCCTACGAACACCGGGGAGCTGTTTTTT,CASSQGLAGPTNTGELFF
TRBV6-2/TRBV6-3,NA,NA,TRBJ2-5,TGTGCCAGCAGTTACCTACTGATGGGAGAGACCCAGTACTTC,CASSYLLMGETQYF
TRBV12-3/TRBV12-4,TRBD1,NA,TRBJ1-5,TGTGCCAGCGGACAGGGAAAACAGCCCCAGCATTTT,CASGQGKQPQHF
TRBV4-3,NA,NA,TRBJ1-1,TGCGCCAGCAGCCAGGTCGTAGATCGGGGCGTGCGCACTGAAGCTTTCTTT,CASSQVVDRGVRTEAFF
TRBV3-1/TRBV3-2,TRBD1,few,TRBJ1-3,TGTGCCAGCAGCCAAGATGTTTGGACAGGGAGGGGAAACACCATATATTTT,CASSQDVWTGRGNTIYF
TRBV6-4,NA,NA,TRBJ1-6,TGTGCCAGCAGCCCAGTGGGGGGATCAAGTAATTCACCCCTCCACTTT,CASSPVGGSSNSPLHF
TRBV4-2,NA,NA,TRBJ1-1,TGTGCCAGCAGCCACCTGCCAGGTCGGCGGGAGAACACTGAAGCTTTCTTT,CASSHLPGRRENTEAFF
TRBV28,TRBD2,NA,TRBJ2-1,TGTGCCAGCAGCCTCGGGGGGGGCAGCTACGAGCAGTTCTTC,CASSLGGGSYEQFF
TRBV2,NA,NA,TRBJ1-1,TGTGCCAGCAGTGACGGAGAGATGAACACTGAAGCTTTCTTT,CASSDGEMNTEAFF
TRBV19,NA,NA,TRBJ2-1,TGTGCCAGTAGTATAGCTATGGCCCGGGACTCGACCTACAATGAGCAGTTCTTC,CASSIAMARDSTYNEQFF
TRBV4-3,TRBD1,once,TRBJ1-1,TGCGCCAGCACCTCCCGCCCCCAGGGGGACACTGAAGCTTTCTTT,CASTSRPQGDTEAFF
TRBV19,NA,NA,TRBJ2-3,TGTGCCAGTAGTATCCCAGGGGCAGAAGATACGCAGTATTTT,CASSIPGAEDTQYF
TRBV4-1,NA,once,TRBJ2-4,TGCGCCAGCAGCCAGGGGGGAAGCAAAAACATTCAGTACTTC,CASSQGGSKNIQYF
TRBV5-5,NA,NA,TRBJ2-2,TGTGCCAGCAACAGCGCACAGGGAGATGCCGGGGAGCTGTTTTTT,CASNSAQGDAGELFF
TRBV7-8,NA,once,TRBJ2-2,TGTGCCAGCAGCTCGGAACTTGGGGCAGTTGGGACCGGGGAGCTGTTTTTT,CASSSELGAVGTGELFF
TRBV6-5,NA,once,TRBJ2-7,TGTGCCAGCGGCCTTGCCTACGAGCAGTACTTC,CASGLAYEQYF
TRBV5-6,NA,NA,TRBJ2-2,TGTGCCAGCAGCCCCCGGGCTAACGGGGAGCTGTTTTTT,CASSPRANGELFF
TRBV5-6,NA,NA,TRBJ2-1,TGTGCCAGCAGCTTCGGACAGTCCTACAATGAGCAGTTCTTC,CASSFGQSYNEQFF
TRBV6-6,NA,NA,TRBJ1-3,TGTGCCAGCGGCCCTAGGGGGTTCTCTGGAAACACCATATATTTT,CASGPRGFSGNTIYF
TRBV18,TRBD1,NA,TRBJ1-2,TGTGCCAGCTCAGAGGACAGGGTTTATGGTGGCTACACCTTC,CASSEDRVYGGYTF
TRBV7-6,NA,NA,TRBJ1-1,TGTGCCAGCAGCTCCAAGGGTGGCACTGAAGCTTTCTTT,CASSSKGGTEAFF
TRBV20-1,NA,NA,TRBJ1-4,TGCAGTGCTAGTGGTGTAGGGACCAGAGGACGAAAACTGTTTTTT,CSASGVGTRGRKLFF
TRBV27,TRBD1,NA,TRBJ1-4,TGTGCCAGCAGGCTGAAGGGGTATTCCGGGACAGGGGGGGAAAAACTGTTTTTT,CASRLKGYSGTGGEKLFF
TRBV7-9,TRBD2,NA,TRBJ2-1,TGTGCCAGCAGCTTAGCCAGACTAGCGGGAGGGCCCCACAATGAGCAGTTCTTC,CASSLARLAGGPHNEQFF
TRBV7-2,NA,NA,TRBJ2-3,TGTGCCAGCACCCTACGCACAGATACGCAGTATTTT,CASTLRTDTQYF
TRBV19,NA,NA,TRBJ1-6,TGTGCCAGCTCGAGAGTCCGGGACAAGCATTCACCCCTCCACTTT,CASSRVRDKHSPLHF
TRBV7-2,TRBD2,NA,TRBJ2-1,TGTGCCAGCAGCGCTCCGGGACTAGCGGGAGTTCGTGAGCAGTTCTTC,CASSAPGLAGVREQFF
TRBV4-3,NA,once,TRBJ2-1,TGCGCCAGCAGCCAACAACTAGGATTTTACAATGAGCAGTTCTTC,CASSQQLGFYNEQFF
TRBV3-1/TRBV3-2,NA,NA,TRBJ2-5,TGTGCCACCACGGGAGGGGGCATTCAATGGTCGGAGACCCAGTACTTC,CATTGGGIQWSETQYF
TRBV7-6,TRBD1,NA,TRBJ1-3,TGTGCCAGCAGCTTAGCGGTGCCGGTTTTGACAGGGGAGGGAAACACCATATATTTT,CASSLAVPVLTGEGNTIYF